A single T cell receptor (beta chain) is shown here with its context. Antigen: not known. TCRdb analysed the 5' RACE reads with MiXCR anew, one entry per CDR3 protein. The sample includes 300,000 to 350,000 distinct CDR3 sequences, roughly 4% of them seen just once. J was trimmed by 3 bases and V by 5 bases; bases with no gene match: 8. This CDR3 region has 15 residues. Germline-derived CDR1 and CDR2 are SGHRS and YFSETQ. This record belongs to a study of T cells after yellow fever vaccination. Background on the study: The SMART-Seq v4 Ultra Low Input method served to prepare the low-cell-number fractions.

Study-level results: Re-detected after boosting: most primary clones, 96% of CD4 and 88% of CD8. Compared with primary, the secondary response was weaker and peaked at day 5, not 15. Only a small proportion of the clonotypes turned up in both the CD4 and the CD8 compartments, likely arising from convergent recombination.

This chain links TRBV5-1 with TRBJ1-1, with 9 bases identical to TRBD1. Specimen: PBMCs, collected 5 days after the yellow fever booster vaccination. This sequence was found in a young man who received the YFV17D yellow fever vaccine. The CDR3 is CASRWGTGRHTEAFF. The CDR3 DNA reads TGCGCCAGCAGATGGGGGACAGGGCGGCACACTGAAGCTTTCTTT.